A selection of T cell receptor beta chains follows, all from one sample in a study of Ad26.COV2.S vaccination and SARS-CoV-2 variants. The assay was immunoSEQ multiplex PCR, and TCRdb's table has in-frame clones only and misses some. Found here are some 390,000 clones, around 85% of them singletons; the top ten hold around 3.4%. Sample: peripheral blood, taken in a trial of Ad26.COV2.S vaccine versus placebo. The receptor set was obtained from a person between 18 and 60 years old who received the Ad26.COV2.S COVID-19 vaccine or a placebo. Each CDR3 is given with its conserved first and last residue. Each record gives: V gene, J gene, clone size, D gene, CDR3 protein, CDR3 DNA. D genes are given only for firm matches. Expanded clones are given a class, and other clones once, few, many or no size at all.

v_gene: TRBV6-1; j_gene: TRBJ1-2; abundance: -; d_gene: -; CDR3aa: CASSEGRAYGYTF; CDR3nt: TGTGCCAGCAGTGAAGGTAGGGCGTATGGCTACACCTTC
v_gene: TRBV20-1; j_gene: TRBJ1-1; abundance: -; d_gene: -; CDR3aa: CSAWGDTEAFF; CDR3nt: TGCAGTGCTTGGGGGGACACTGAAGCTTTCTTT
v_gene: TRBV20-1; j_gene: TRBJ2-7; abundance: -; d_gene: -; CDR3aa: CSADVSYEQYF; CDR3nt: TGCAGTGCTGACGTATCCTACGAGCAGTACTTC
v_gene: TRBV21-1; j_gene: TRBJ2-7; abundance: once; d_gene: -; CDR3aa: CASSKALRAYEQYF; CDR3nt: TGTGCCAGCAGCAAAGCCCTCAGGGCCTACGAGCAGTACTTC
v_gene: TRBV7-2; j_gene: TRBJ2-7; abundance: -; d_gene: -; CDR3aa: CASSFEMRGLIYEQYF; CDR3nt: TGTGCCAGCAGCTTCGAGATGCGGGGGCTGATCTACGAGCAGTACTTC
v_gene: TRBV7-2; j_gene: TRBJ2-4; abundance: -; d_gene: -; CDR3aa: CASSLDRHIQYF; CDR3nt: TGTGCCAGCAGCTTGGACAGACACATTCAGTACTTC
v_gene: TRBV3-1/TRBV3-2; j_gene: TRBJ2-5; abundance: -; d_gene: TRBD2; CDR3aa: CASSPRTGGAETQYF; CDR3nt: TGTGCCAGCAGCCCCCGGACCGGGGGGGCAGAGACCCAGTACTTC
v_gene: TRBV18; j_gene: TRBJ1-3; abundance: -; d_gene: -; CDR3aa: CASSPRTVSSGNTIYF; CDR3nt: TGTGCCAGCTCACCAAGGACAGTGAGCTCTGGAAACACCATATATTTT
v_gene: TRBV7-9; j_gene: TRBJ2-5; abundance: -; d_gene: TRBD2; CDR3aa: CASSPRGGGQETQYF; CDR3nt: TGTGCCAGCAGCCCCCGCGGGGGAGGACAAGAGACCCAGTACTTC
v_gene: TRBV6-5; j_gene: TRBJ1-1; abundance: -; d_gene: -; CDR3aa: CASVGQNTEAFF; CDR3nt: TGTGCCAGTGTCGGACAGAACACTGAAGCTTTCTTT
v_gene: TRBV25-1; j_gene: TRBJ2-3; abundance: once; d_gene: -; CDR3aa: CASSLRTVLSTDTQYF; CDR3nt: TGTGCCAGCAGTTTAAGGACAGTTCTTAGCACAGATACGCAGTATTTT
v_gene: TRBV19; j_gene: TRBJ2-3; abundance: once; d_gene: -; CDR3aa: CASSSSRVIRTDTQYF; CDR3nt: TGTGCCAGTAGTTCCTCTAGGGTTATCCGCACAGATACGCAGTATTTT
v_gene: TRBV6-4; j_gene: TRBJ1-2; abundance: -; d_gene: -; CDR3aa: CASSEAGEDGYTF; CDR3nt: TGTGCCAGCAGTGAGGCAGGGGAGGATGGCTACACCTTC
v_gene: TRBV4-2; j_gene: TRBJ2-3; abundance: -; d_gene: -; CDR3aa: CASSQDPTRMLTDTQYF; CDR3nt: TGTGCCAGCAGCCAAGACCCAACTAGGATGCTCACAGATACGCAGTATTTT
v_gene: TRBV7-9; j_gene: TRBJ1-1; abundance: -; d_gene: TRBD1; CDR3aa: CASSRQGNTEAFF; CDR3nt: TGTGCCAGCAGCAGACAGGGAAACACTGAAGCTTTCTTT
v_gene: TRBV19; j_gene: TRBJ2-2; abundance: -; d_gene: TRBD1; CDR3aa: CASSIKDRGGAGELFF; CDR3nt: TGTGCCAGTAGTATAAAAGACAGGGGTGGGGCCGGGGAGCTGTTTTTT
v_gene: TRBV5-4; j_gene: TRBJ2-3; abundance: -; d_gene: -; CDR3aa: CASSLNSVPTQYF; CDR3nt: TGTGCCAGCAGCTTGAACAGTGTCCCCACGCAGTATTTT
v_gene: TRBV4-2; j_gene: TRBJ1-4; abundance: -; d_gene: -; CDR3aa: CASSHPVRGGNEKLFF; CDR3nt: TGTGCCAGCAGCCACCCGGTCCGGGGTGGTAATGAAAAACTGTTTTTT
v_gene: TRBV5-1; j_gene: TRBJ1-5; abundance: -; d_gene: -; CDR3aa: CASSLSGSPNQPQHF; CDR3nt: TGCGCCAGCAGCTTGTCAGGGTCCCCCAATCAGCCCCAGCATTTT
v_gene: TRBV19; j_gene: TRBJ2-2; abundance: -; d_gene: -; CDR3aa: CASSDWNRHTGELFF; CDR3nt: TGTGCCAGTAGTGATTGGAACAGGCACACCGGGGAGCTGTTTTTT
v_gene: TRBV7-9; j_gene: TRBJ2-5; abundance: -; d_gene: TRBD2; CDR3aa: CASTPWEGETQYF; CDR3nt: TGTGCCAGCACCCCCTGGGAGGGGGAGACCCAGTACTTC
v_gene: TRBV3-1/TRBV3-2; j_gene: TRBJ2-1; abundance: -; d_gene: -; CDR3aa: CASSQVRGAYNEQFF; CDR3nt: TGTGCCAGCAGCCAAGTGCGGGGTGCCTACAATGAGCAGTTCTTC
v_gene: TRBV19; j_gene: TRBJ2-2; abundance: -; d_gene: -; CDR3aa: CASNKPGGLNTGELFF; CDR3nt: TGTGCCAGTAATAAACCCGGGGGGCTGAACACCGGGGAGCTGTTTTTT
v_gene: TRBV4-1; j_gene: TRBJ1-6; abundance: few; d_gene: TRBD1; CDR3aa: CASSQTGGWSPLHF; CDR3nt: TGCGCCAGCAGCCAGACAGGGGGTTGGTCACCCCTCCACTTT
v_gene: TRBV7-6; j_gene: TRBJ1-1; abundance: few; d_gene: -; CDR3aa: CASSLGTHLSEAFF; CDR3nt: TGTGCCAGCAGCTTAGGGACGCATCTGAGTGAAGCTTTCTTT
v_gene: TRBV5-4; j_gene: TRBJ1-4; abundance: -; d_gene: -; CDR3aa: CASSSQGRGEKLFF; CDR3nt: TGTGCCAGCAGCTCACAGGGACGGGGTGAAAAACTGTTTTTT
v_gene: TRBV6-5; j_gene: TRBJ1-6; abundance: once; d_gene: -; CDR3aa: CASSYSGGLNSPLHF; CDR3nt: TGTGCCAGCAGTTACTCGGGGGGCCTTAATTCACCCCTCCACTTT